This T cell receptor beta chain was obtained from a study of T-cell reconstitution after alpha-beta-depleted transplantation in children. Regarding the study as a whole: At one year after transplant, newly produced T cells mostly accounted for T-cell counts and diversity. Expanded graft clones numbering several hundred reportedly gave rise to alpha-beta T cells about two months after transplant.

This clonotype was picked up many times. What it binds is unknown. Germline CDR1 and CDR2: DFQATT and SNEGSKA (reference sequence). V was shortened by 5 bases and J by 0 bases, with 17 bases between the two germline ends. The CDR3 length is 17 residues. Preparation of the TCRbeta library was carried out with unique molecular identifiers. TCRdb passed the PCR reads through MiXCR, listing each CDR3 protein once. The sample gives fewer than 700,000 distinct CDR3 sequences, under 15% of which show up once; around 2.2% is in the top ten. Sequencing was performed on PBMCs, mostly from graft donor cells, taken 360 days after TCRalphabeta/CD19-depleted stem cell transplant. The genes are TRBV20-1 and TRBJ2-6; tentatively, D is TRBD1 (5 bases). The source is a male patient between 10 and 17 years old who had a stem cell transplant for acute myeloid leukemia, so the T cells may come from the graft donor. DNA of the CDR3: TGCAGTGCTCCGGGTGGGGCAGTAAGCTCTGGGGCCAACGTCCTGACTTTC. This gives the protein CSAPGGAVSSGANVLTF.